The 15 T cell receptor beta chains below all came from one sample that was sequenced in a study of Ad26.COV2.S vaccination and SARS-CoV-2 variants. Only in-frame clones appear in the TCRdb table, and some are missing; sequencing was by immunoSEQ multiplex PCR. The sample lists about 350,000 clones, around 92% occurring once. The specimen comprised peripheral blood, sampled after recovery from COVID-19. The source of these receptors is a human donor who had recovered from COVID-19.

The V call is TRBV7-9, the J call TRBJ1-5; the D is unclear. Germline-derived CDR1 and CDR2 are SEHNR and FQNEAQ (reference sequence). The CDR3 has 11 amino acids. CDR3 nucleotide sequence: TGTGCGACCTGTAGGGATCAGCCCCAGCATTTT. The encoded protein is CATCRDQPQHF.

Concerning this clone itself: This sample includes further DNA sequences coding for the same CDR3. CDR3 in amino acids: CASSPGTGSYNEQFF. The CDR3 nucleotides are TGTGCCAGCTCACCCGGGACAGGCTCCTACAATGAGCAGTTCTTC. The chain has TRBV18 and TRBJ2-1; 8 bases fit TRBD1. J was trimmed by 0 bases and V by 3 bases; bases with no gene match: 1. There are 15 residues in the CDR3. Germline V gene lookup returns CDR1 KGHSH and CDR2 LQKENI.

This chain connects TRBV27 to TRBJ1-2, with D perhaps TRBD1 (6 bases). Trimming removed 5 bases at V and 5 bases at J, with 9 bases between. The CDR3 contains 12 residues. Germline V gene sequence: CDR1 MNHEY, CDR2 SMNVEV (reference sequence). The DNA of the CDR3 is TGTGCCAGCAGTAAACAGGGTTATGGCTACACCTTC. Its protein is CASSKQGYGYTF.

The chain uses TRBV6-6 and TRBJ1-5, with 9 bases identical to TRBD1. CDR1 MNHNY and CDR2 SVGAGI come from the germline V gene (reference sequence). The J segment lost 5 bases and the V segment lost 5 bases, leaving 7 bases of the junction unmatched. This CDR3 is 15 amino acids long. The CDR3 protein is CASSNSGTGYQPQHF. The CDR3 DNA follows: TGTGCCAGCAGTAACAGCGGGACAGGGTATCAGCCCCAGCATTTT.

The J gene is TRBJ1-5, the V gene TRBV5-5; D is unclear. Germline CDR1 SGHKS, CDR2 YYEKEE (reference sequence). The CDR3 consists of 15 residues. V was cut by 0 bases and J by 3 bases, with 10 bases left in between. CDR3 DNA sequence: TGTGCCAGCAGCTTGGCGCCCGTCGACAATCAGCCCCAGCATTTT. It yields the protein CASSLAPVDNQPQHF.

This CDR3 reads CATSRVAGSGNTIYF. The CDR3 nucleotides read TGTGCCACCAGCAGAGTCGCAGGGTCGGGAAACACCATATATTTT. This chain connects TRBV15 to TRBJ1-3, with D possibly being TRBD1 (5 bases). CDR1 and CDR2 (germline): LNHNV, YYDKDF (reference sequence). V shed 1 base and J shed 4 bases, with 11 bases lying between them. The CDR3 is made up of 15 amino acids.

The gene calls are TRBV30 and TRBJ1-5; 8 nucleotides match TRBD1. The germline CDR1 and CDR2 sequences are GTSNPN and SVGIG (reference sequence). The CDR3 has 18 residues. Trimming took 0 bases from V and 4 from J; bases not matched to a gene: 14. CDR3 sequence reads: CAWSVPLRGREFNQPQHF. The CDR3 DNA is TGTGCCTGGAGTGTACCTCTCAGGGGGCGGGAATTTAATCAGCCCCAGCATTTT.

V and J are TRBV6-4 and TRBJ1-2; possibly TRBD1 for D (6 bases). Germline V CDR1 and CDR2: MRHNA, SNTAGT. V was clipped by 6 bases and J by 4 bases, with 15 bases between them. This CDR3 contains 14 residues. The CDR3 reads CASSAGTTTYGYTF. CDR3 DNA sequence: TGTGCCAGCAGCGCCGGGACAACCACCTATGGCTACACCTTC.

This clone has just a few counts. CDR3: CSVRRGQGGPDTQYF. The CDR3 nucleotides are TGCAGCGTCAGGCGGGGACAGGGGGGACCAGATACGCAGTATTTT. The rearrangement joins TRBV29-1 to TRBJ2-3; 11 bases agree with TRBD1. The CDR3 runs to 15 residues. Trimming removed 6 bases from V and 4 bases from J; junction bases left unmatched: 9. Germline V gives CDR1 SQVTM, CDR2 ANQGSEA.

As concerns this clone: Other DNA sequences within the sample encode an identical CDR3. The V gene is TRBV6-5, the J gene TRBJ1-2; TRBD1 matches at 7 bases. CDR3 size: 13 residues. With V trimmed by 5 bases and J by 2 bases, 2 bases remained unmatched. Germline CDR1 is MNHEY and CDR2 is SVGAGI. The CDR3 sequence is CASSRQGNYGYTF. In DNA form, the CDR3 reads TGTGCCAGCAGTAGACAGGGAAACTATGGCTACACCTTC.

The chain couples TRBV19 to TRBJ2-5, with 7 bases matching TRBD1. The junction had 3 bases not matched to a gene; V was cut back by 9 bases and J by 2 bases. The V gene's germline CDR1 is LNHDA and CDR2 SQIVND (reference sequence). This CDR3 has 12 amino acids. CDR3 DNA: TGTGCCAGCCGGGACAGACAAGAGACCCAGTACTTC. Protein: CASRDRQETQYF.

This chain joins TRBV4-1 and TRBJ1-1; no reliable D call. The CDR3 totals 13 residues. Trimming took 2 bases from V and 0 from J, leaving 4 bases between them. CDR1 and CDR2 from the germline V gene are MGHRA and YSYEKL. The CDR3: CASSQSLNTEAFF. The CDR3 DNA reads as TGCGCCAGCAGCCAAAGTCTGAACACTGAAGCTTTCTTT.

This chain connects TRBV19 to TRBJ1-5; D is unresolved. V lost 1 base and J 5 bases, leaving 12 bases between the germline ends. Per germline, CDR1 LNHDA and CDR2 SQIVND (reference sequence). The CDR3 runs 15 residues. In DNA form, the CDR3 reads TGTGCCAGTAGTATAGTACCAAGTACCTATCAGCCCCAGCATTTT. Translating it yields CASSIVPSTYQPQHF.

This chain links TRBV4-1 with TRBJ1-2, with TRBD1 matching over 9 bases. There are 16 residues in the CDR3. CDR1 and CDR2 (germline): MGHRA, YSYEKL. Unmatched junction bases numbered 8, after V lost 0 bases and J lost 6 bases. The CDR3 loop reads CASSQDRDRARHGYTF. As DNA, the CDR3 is TGCGCCAGCAGCCAAGATCGGGACAGGGCCCGTCATGGCTACACCTTC.

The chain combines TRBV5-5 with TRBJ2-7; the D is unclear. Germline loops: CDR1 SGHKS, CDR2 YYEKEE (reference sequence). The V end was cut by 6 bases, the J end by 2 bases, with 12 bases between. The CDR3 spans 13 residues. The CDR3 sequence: CASNRYGTYEQYF. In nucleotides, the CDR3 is TGTGCCAGCAACCGCTACGGAACCTACGAGCAGTACTTC.